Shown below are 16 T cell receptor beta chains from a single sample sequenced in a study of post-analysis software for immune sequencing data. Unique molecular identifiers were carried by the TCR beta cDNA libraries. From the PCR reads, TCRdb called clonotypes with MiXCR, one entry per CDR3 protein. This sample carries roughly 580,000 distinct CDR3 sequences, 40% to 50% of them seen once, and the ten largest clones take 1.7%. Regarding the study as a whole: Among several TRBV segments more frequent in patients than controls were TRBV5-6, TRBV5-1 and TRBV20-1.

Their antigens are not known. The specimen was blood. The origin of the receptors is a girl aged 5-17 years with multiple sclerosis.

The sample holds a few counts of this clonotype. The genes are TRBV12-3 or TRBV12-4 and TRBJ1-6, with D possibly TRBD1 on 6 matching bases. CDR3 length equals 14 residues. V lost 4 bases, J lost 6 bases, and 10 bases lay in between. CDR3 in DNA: TGTGCCAGCAGTTGGGGGCAGCTTAATTCACCCCTCCACTTT. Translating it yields CASSWGQLNSPLHF.

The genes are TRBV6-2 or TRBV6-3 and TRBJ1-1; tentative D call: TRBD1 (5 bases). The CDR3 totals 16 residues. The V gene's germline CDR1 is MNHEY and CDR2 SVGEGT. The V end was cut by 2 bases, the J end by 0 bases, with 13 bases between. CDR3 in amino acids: CASSYPWLGVNTEAFF. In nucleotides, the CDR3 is TGTGCCAGCAGTTACCCCTGGTTAGGGGTGAACACTGAAGCTTTCTTT.

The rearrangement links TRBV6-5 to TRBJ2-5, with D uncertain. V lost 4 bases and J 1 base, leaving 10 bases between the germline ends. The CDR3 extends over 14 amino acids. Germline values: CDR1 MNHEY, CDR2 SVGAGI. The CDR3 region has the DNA TGTGCCAGCAGTTTATGGCAGACCCAAGAGACCCAGTACTTC. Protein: CASSLWQTQETQYF.

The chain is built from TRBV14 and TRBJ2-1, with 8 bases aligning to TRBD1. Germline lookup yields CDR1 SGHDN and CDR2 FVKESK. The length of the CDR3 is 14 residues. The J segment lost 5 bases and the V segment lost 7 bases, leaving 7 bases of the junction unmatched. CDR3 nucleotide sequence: TGTGCCAGCACCCCGGCAGGGGGCAACAATGAGCAGTTCTTC. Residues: CASTPAGGNNEQFF.

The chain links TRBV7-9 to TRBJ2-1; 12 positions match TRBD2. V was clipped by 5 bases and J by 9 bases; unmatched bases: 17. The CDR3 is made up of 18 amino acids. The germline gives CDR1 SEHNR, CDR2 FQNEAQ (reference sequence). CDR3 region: CASSILNPGLAGPTEQFF. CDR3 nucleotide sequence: TGTGCCAGCAGCATCTTAAACCCGGGACTAGCGGGCCCAACTGAGCAGTTCTTC.

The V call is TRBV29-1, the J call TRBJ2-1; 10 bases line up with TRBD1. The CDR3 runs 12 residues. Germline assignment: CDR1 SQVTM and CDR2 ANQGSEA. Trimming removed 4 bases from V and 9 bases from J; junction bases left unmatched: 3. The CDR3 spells CSVGDRGSEQFF. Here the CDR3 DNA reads TGCAGCGTTGGGGACAGGGGAAGTGAGCAGTTCTTC.

This CDR3 is CASSWTGPPEKLFF. CDR3 in DNA: TGTGCCAGCAGTTGGACAGGGCCCCCAGAAAAACTGTTTTTT. This chain joins TRBV6-5 and TRBJ1-4, with 8 bases identical to TRBD1. In germline, CDR1 is MNHEY, CDR2 SVGAGI. V was clipped by 4 bases and J by 8 bases; unmatched bases: 6. The length of the CDR3 is 14 residues.

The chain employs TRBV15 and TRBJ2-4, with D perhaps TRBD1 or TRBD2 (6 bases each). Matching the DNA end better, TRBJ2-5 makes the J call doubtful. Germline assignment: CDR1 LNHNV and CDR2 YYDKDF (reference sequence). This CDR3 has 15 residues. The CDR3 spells CATSWGAGFQETQYF. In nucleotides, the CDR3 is TGTGCCACCAGCTGGGGGGCAGGGTTCCAAGAGACCCAGTACTTC.

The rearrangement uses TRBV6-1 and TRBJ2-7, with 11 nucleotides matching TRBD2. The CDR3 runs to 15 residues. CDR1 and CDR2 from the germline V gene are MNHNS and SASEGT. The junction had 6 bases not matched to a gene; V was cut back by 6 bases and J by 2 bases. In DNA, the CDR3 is TGTGCCAGCAGGCCGACTAGCGGGGTAACCTACGAGCAGTACTTC. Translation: CASRPTSGVTYEQYF.

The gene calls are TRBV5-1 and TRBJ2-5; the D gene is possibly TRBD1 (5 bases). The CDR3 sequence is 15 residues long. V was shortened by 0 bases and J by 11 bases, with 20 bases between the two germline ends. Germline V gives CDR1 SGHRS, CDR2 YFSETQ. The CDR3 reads CASSLVAGVLQEQYF. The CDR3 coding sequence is TGCGCCAGCAGCTTGGTCGCAGGTGTGTTACAGGAGCAGTACTTC. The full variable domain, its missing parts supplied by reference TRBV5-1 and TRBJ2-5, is KAGVTQTPRYLIKTRGQQVTLSCSPISGHRSVSWYQQTPGQGLQFLFEYFSETQRNKGNFPGRFSGRQFSNSRSEMNVSTLELGDSALYLCASSLVAGVLQEQYFGPGTRLLVL.

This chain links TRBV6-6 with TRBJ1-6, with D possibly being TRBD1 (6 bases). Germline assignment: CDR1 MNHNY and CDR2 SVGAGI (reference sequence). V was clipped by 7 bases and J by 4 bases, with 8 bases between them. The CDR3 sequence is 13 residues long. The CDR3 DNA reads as TGTGCCAGCAATGGACAGTATAATTCACCCCTCCACTTT. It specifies CASNGQYNSPLHF.

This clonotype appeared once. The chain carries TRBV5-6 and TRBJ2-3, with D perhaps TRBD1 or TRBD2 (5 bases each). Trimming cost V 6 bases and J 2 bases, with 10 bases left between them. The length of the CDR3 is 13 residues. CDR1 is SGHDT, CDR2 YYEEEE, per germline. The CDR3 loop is CASNRGNTDTQYF. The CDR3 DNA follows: TGTGCCAGCAACCGGGGCAACACAGATACGCAGTATTTT.

Here the CDR3 DNA reads TGCGCCAGCAGCCAAGATCCGGCGGGACTAGCGGTCAATGAGCAGTTCTTC. The encoded protein is CASSQDPAGLAVNEQFF. The rearrangement uses TRBV4-1 and TRBJ2-1; 11 nucleotides line up with TRBD2. This CDR3 spans 17 amino acids. Trimming removed 0 bases from V and 6 bases from J; junction bases left unmatched: 7. CDR1 MGHRA and CDR2 YSYEKL come from the germline V gene.

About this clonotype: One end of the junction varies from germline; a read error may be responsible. CDR3 nucleotides: TGTGCCAGCAGTGCAACTAGCGGGGGCGCAGATATGCAGTATTTT. Protein: CASSATSGGADMQYF. The chain is built from TRBV12-3 or TRBV12-4 and TRBJ2-3; 11 nucleotides agree with TRBD2. CDR3 length: 15 amino acids.

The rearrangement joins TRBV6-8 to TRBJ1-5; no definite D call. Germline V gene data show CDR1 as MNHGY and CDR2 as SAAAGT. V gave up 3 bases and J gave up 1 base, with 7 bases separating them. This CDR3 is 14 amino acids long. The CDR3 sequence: CASSYKPSNQPQHF. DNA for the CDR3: TGTGCCAGCAGTTATAAGCCGAGCAATCAGCCCCAGCATTTT.

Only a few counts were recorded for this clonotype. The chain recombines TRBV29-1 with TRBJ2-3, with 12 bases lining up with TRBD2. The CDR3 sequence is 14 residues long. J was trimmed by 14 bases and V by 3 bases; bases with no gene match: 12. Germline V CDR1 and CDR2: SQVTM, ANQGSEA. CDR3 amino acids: CSVEDPTSGGILYF. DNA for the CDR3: TGCAGCGTTGAGGACCCCACTAGCGGGGGGATCTTGTATTTT.